The clone carrying this T cell receptor (beta chain) appeared a single time. Its antigen is still unknown. Time point here: cycle 4 day 1 (C4D1), after more than five weeks of nivolumab. Every patient experienced relapse after autologous stem cell transplantation, and brentuximab vedotin exposure varied. Best overall response was complete response, partial response or progressive disease in these relapsed/refractory classical Hodgkin lymphoma patients. This sample stems from a study of PD-1 blockade in classical Hodgkin lymphoma. Study-wide context: Every 2 weeks, patients got 3 mg/kg intravenous nivolumab. Whole-study results and caveats: Healthy donors were reported to have higher baseline TCR diversity than newly diagnosed patients. Complete responders' baseline diversity resembled that of newly diagnosed patients.

Sequencing was performed with immunoSEQ multiplex PCR; in TCRdb, only in-frame clones are kept and a portion is missing. The table shows about 49,000 clones, with around 87% occurring only once. The V and J ends lost 5 bases and 1 base respectively, with 8 bases between them. The CDR3 runs 13 residues. Germline V CDR1 and CDR2: SGHTA, FQGTGA. The material was peripheral blood mononuclear cells (PBMCs), obtained before the fourth cycle of nivolumab. The TCR comes from a human donor with classical Hodgkin lymphoma. This chain connects TRBV7-3 to TRBJ1-1, with D unclear. DNA of the CDR3: TGTGCCAGCAGCAAACAGAGGAACACTGAAGCTTTCTTT. Translating gives CASSKQRNTEAFF.